Shown below are 7 T cell receptor beta chains from a single sample sequenced in a study of T cell responses to AZD1222 COVID-19 vaccine. Clones were read by immunoSEQ multiplex PCR, and TCRdb kept only the in-frame ones, dropping some. The data hold 70,000 to 95,000 clones, with 75% to 95% observed a single time. The sample consisted of peripheral blood, taken 28 days after the second AZD1222 dose. These receptors all stem from an adult who received the AZD1222 COVID-19 vaccine.

The chain is built from TRBV7-9 and TRBJ1-1, with no clear D. Germline loops: CDR1 SEHNR, CDR2 FQNEAQ (reference sequence). V was clipped by 6 bases and J by 3 bases, with 8 bases between them. The CDR3 contains 12 residues. This CDR3 reads CASSPLDTEAFF. The CDR3 region has the DNA TGTGCCAGCAGTCCTCTCGACACTGAAGCTTTCTTT.

The chain uses TRBV6-2 or TRBV6-3 and TRBJ2-3; D not certain. Germline values: CDR1 MNHEY, CDR2 SVGEGT. CDR3 length: 14 residues. The V gene lost 2 bases and the J gene lost 5 bases, with 11 bases spanning the gap. CDR3 region: CASSYLMTRDTQYF. The CDR3 nucleotides are TGTGCCAGCAGTTACCTTATGACGAGAGATACGCAGTATTTT.

This rearrangement joins TRBV5-1 to TRBJ2-5; D is unclear. With 3 bases removed from V and 0 bases from J, the gap between germline ends came to 6 bases. The CDR3 totals 13 residues. Germline V lookup: CDR1 SGHRS, CDR2 YFSETQ. CDR3 sequence: CASSSGYQETQYF. In DNA, the CDR3 is TGCGCCAGCAGCTCTGGGTACCAAGAGACCCAGTACTTC.

The chain recombines TRBV3-1 (or the pseudogene TRBV3-2) with TRBJ2-3, with 8 bases that match TRBD1. The CDR3 length is 14 residues. J gave up 6 bases and V 4 bases, and 6 bases lay outside the gene matches. Germline V gene lookup returns CDR1 LGHDT and CDR2 YNNKEL (reference sequence). CDR3 sequence (DNA): TGTGCCAGCAGCCGCCTACAGGGGGTGGATACGCAGTATTTT. Translated, it gives CASSRLQGVDTQYF.

The chain recombines TRBV28 with TRBJ2-3; D is ambiguous. V lost 5 bases, J lost 4 bases, and 10 bases lay in between. CDR1 is MDHEN and CDR2 is SYDVKM in the germline V gene. CDR3 length equals 13 residues. CDR3 residues: CASSRLYADTQYF. CDR3 nucleotide sequence: TGTGCCAGCAGTCGTCTCTATGCAGATACGCAGTATTTT.

The J gene is TRBJ2-5, the V gene TRBV5-1; maybe TRBD2 (6 bases). There are 15 residues in the CDR3. Germline V lookup: CDR1 SGHRS, CDR2 YFSETQ. The ends were cut back, 0 bases at V and 2 bases at J, with 11 bases in the middle. The CDR3 loop reads CASSLGASGQETQYF. The CDR3 bases are TGCGCCAGCAGCTTGGGGGCCAGCGGGCAAGAGACCCAGTACTTC.

The genes are TRBV9 and TRBJ1-1, with D tentatively TRBD1 (5 bases). V lost 3 bases and J 0 bases, leaving 12 bases between the germline ends. The germline CDR1 and CDR2 sequences are SGDLS and YYNGEE. The CDR3 spans 15 residues. This chain's CDR3 is CASSATGRVNTEAFF. CDR3 in DNA: TGTGCCAGCAGCGCGACGGGACGGGTGAACACTGAAGCTTTCTTT.